This record covers a single TCR beta chain. From germline, CDR1 is SGDLS and CDR2 YYNGEE. The CDR3 extends over 17 amino acids. With V trimmed by 0 bases and J by 4 bases, 6 bases remained unmatched. The data derive from a study of T cells in localized non-small cell lung cancer. This table comes from immunoSEQ multiplex PCR, and its TCRdb copy is limited to in-frame clones, with some not included. This table holds 45,000 to 70,000 clones, just over 85% found once. The starting material was peripheral blood, obtained before any cancer treatment. This sequence originates from a woman between 35 and 70 years old with stage I lung adenocarcinoma. The J gene is TRBJ2-6, the V gene TRBV9; 8 bases align to TRBD1. The DNA of the CDR3 is TGTGCCAGCAGCGTAGCCCCCAGGGGGCTCGGGGCCAACGTCCTGACTTTC. It translates to CASSVAPRGLGANVLTF.